Shown below are 7 T cell receptor beta chains from a single sample sequenced in a study of T cell clonotyping in hematopoietic cell transplantation. Sequenced by immunoSEQ multiplex PCR; TCRdb stores in-frame clones only, minus some. The repertoire holds roughly 24,000 clones, with around 83% as singletons. The sample's time point: recipient sample about 28 days before transplant, after cytoreduction. Sequencing was performed on peripheral blood mononuclear cells, taken before stem cell transplant. Every receptor here comes from a woman aged 60 to 75 with acute myeloid leukemia. Some clones in this sample may be carry-over from other donors' samples.

CDR3 DNA sequence: TGTGCCAGCAGCTTGGGGGGACTGAGGGGGCGGGTAGATACGCAGTATTTT. This encodes CASSLGGLRGRVDTQYF. This chain joins TRBV5-6 and TRBJ2-3; TRBD1 is a possible D gene (7 bases). V was trimmed by 0 bases and J by 5 bases, leaving 19 bases between them. The germline CDR1 and CDR2 sequences are SGHDT and YYEEEE. The CDR3 runs to 17 residues.

This clone occurred a few times. This chain links TRBV2 with TRBJ2-2; D possibly uses TRBD1 or TRBD2 (5 bases each). The CDR3 runs to 14 residues. Germline V gene sequence: CDR1 SNHLY, CDR2 FYNNEI. Trimming removed 1 base from V and 7 bases from J, with 10 bases in between. This CDR3 is CASSEGGQGGELFF. DNA for the CDR3: TGTGCCAGCAGTGAAGGAGGGCAGGGCGGGGAGCTGTTTTTT.

The V and J genes are TRBV29-1 and TRBJ1-1; TRBD1 matches at 9 bases. The CDR3 contains 13 residues. Per germline, CDR1 SQVTM and CDR2 ANQGSEA. The V and J ends lost 7 bases and 3 bases, in that order; junction bases with no gene match: 6. This CDR3 reads CSARQGGDTEAFF. CDR3 coding DNA: TGCAGCGCCCGACAGGGGGGTGACACTGAAGCTTTCTTT.

V is TRBV15 and J is TRBJ1-5, with 8 bases fitting TRBD1. Germline assignment: CDR1 LNHNV and CDR2 YYDKDF (reference sequence). The CDR3 is made up of 17 amino acids. After removal of 0 bases from V and 4 bases from J, the junction contained 8 bases not matched to a gene. The CDR3 sequence: CATSRDLRDRKNQPQHF. The CDR3 bases are TGTGCCACCAGCAGAGATCTCCGGGACAGGAAGAATCAGCCCCAGCATTTT.

The chain joins TRBV27 to TRBJ2-7; 11 bases map to TRBD1. The CDR3 loop spans 15 amino acids. V shed 5 bases, J shed 3 bases, and the junction held 6 bases outside the gene matches. Germline CDR1 MNHEY, CDR2 SMNVEV (reference sequence). CDR3 DNA: TGTGCCAGCAGTACCGGACAGGGGGCGGTCTACGAGCAGTACTTC. This codes for CASSTGQGAVYEQYF.

The chain combines TRBV6-6 with TRBJ2-2, with D perhaps given as TRBD1 or TRBD2 (5 bases each). V shed 5 bases and J shed 5 bases, with 18 bases lying between them. Germline CDR1 is MNHNY and CDR2 is SVGAGI (reference sequence). This CDR3 is built from 16 residues. The CDR3 region has the DNA TGTGCCAGCAGTACTGGGGGTGATTTGATGACCGGGGAGCTGTTTTTT. It translates to CASSTGGDLMTGELFF.

This clone was found a few times. The chain is built from TRBV18 and TRBJ2-7; 7 positions agree with TRBD2. CDR1 and CDR2 from the germline V gene are KGHSH and LQKENI. Trimming removed 6 bases from V and 0 bases from J; junction bases left unmatched: 8. The CDR3 covers 15 residues. The CDR3 is CASSGGPVLSYEQYF. The CDR3, as DNA: TGTGCCAGCTCGGGAGGGCCTGTCCTCTCCTACGAGCAGTACTTC.